This T cell receptor beta chain came from a study of blood T cells in healthy people across ages (dated by TCRdb to about 2015). About the study as a whole: Template switching captured roughly one uniquely barcoded TCR beta cDNA molecule per two T cells in model experiments. The study measured age-related changes in TCR beta repertoire diversity using deep sequencing normalized with unique cDNA molecular identifiers. The donors were divided into four age groups: young (average around 16 years), middle-aged (about 39), aged (around 67) and long-lived (roughly 88). To avoid experimental bias, donors of different ages were randomly spread across the sequencing lanes. Two additional independent replicas of 1 million unique cDNA reads from the same blood draw were analyzed for two donors (one aged 18 to 30 and one aged 80 or older).

This clonotype was counted at least ten times. Its antigen target is currently unknown. Per-nucleotide qualities are absent, and no much larger clonotype sits a single base away. General findings and caveats noted by the study authors: Observed TCR beta diversity per million T cells fell roughly linearly with age, and a significant reduction was already apparent by age roughly 40. Conclusive comparison of naive and antigen-experienced compartments was prevented by the profiling of bulk unsorted PBMCs. Estimates of total diversity from one million sequenced T cells were regarded as lower bounds and underestimates. The CMV infection status of donors was not known, potentially confounding age-related changes in expanded clonotypes. Compared with the aged group, the long-lived group had more naive CD4+ T cells, fewer expanded clones and increased TCR diversity, suggesting age selection. The percentage of naive T cells measured by flow cytometry correlated strongly with observed TCR beta diversity.

Systemically healthy Caucasian individuals from Russia, 39 in total and aged about 6 to 95 years, were included as donors. About 9.1 milliliters of peripheral blood were collected from each donor into EDTA-treated Vacutainer tubes. PBMCs were isolated by Ficoll-Paque density-gradient centrifugation, with at least 6.5 million obtained per sample. Total RNA, at least 5 micrograms per sample, was extracted from PBMCs with Trizol reagent. Naive CD45RAhigh/CD27high T cell percentages were measured by flow cytometry on a PBMC aliquot from every donor. The library relied on 5' RACE. Sequencer: Illumina HiSeq 2500. A second about 7 to 12 cycle PCR used a sample-barcoded 5' primer and a J-beta primer mix. A template-switch 5' adaptor carrying 12 random nucleotides introduced a unique molecular identifier onto each TCR beta cDNA molecule. At least 3 million CDR3-containing paired-end reads were obtained from each sample. The Mint cDNA synthesis kit, primed by a TRBC-specific oligonucleotide, was used to synthesize first-strand cDNA from all RNA. Following uracil-DNA glycosylase treatment, all cDNA underwent a first 18-cycle PCR with the universal primers M1SS and BC2_uni_R. The published analysis was carried out like this. Each sample was normalized by randomly selecting 1 million high-quality reads, each carrying a distinct molecular identifier. Reads with shared molecular identifiers were discarded instead of being binned into consensus sequences. CDR3 identification, clonotype clustering and error correction used MiTCR with a Q25 quality threshold and the strictest error-elimination algorithm. A nonparametric unseen species model with Euler transformation was used to estimate a lower bound on total TCR beta diversity. The raw public data were reprocessed by TCRdb itself: fastp quality trimming at Q25, MiXCR clonotype calling, in-frame beta chains only. Records with the same CDR3 protein are collapsed into one entry carrying the most frequent genes and DNA. These V and J calls are TCRdb output, not the study's own analysis. This sample holds approximately 680,000 distinct CDR3 sequences; less than 40% were observed only once. The ten largest account for approximately 15% of the sample.

This clonotype was sampled from a woman older than 75 in good health. Donor details come from another sample of the same person, matched by shared clones. The sequencing input was blood.

The CDR3 protein sequence reads: CASGTGYVIYGYTF. In nucleotide form, the sequence is TGTGCCAGCGGCACAGGGTACGTGATCTATGGCTACACCTTC. The chain links TRBV7-8 with TRBJ1-2; matching of 6 bases hints at TRBD1 as the D gene. From the cysteine up to the phenylalanine, the CDR3 has a length of 14 residues. CDR3 DNA is the only sequence kept; it has 42 bases, read in frame from the first base. The germline V gene yields SGHVS for CDR1 and FQNEAQ for CDR2. V lost 8 bases and J lost 4 bases; the stretch between them is 17 bases long. Beyond the CDR3, the reference TRBV7-8 and TRBJ1-2 genes provide the residues; the full variable domain reads: GAGVSQSPRYKVAKRGQDVALRCDPISGHVSLFWYQQALGQGPEFLTYFQNEAQLDKSGLPSDRFFAERPEGSVSTLKIQRTQQEDSAVYLCASGTGYVIYGYTFGSGTRLTVV.